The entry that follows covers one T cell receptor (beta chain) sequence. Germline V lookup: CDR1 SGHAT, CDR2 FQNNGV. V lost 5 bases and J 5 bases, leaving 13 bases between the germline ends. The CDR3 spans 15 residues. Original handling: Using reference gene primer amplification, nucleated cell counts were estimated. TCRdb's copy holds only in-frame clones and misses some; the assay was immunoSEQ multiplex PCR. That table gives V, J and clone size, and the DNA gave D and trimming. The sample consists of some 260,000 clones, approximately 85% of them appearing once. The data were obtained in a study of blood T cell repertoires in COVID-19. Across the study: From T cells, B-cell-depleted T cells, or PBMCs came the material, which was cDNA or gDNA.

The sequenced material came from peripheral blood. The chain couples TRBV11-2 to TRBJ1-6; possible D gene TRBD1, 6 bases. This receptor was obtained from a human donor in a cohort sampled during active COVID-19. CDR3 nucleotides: TGTGCCAGCAGCAAAGAGGACAGAAATAATTCACCCCTCCACTTT. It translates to CASSKEDRNNSPLHF.